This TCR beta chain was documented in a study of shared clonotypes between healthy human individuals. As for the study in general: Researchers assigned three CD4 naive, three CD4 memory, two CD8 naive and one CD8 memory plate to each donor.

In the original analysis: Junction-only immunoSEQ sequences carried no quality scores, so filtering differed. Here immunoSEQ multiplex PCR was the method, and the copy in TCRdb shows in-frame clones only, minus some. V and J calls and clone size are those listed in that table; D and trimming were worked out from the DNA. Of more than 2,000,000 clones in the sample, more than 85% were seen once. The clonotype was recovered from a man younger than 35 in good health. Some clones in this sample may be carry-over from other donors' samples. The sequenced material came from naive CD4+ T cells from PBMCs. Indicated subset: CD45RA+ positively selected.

The CDR3 DNA sequence: TGTGCCAGCAGCTTGGGGTGGGTTTTGTTGAGTGGGGCCAACGTCCTGACTTTC. Amino acid sequence: CASSLGWVLLSGANVLTF. The chain has TRBV5-4 and TRBJ2-6, with no clear D. This CDR3 spans 18 amino acids. CDR1 and CDR2 (germline): SGHNT, YYREEE (reference sequence). V was clipped by 0 bases and J by 3 bases, with 16 bases between them.